This T cell receptor beta chain stems from a study of OX40 agonist ivuxolimab in advanced cancers. Using immunoSEQ multiplex PCR, the repertoire was profiled, and TCRdb retains in-frame clones only, with some absent. The table has fewer than 85,000 clones, under 90% seen once. This CDR3 is 14 amino acids long. Germline CDR1 is SNHLY and CDR2 is FYNNEI. Trimming removed 4 bases from V and 10 bases from J; junction bases left unmatched: 9. Sequences were derived from CD4+ or CD8+ T cells sorted from blood, sampled in a trial of the OX40 agonist ivuxolimab. This chain links TRBV2 with TRBJ2-1; TRBD2 agrees at 8 bases. The receptor's source is an adult with an advanced solid tumor such as melanoma, head and neck, liver or kidney cancer. CDR3 protein: CASSVLAGFGEQFF. CDR3 nucleotides: TGTGCCAGCAGTGTCCTAGCGGGCTTTGGGGAGCAGTTCTTC.